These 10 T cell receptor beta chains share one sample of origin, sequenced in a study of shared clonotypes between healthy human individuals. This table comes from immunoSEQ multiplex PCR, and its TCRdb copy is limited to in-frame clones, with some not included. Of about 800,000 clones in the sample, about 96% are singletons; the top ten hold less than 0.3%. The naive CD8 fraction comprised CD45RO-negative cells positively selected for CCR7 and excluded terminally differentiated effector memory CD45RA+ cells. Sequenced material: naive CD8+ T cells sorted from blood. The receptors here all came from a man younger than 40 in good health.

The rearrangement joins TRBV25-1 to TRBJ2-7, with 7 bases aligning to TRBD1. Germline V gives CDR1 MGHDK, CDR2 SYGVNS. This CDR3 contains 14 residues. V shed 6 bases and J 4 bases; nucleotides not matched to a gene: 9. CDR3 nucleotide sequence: TGTGCCAGCAGAGACTCCGGGACAGTTTACGAGCAGTACTTC. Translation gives CASRDSGTVYEQYF.

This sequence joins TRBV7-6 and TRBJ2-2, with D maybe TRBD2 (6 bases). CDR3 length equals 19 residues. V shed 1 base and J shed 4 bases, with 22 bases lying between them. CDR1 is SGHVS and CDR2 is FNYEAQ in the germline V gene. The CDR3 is CASSLGALVRGPSTGELFF. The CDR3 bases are TGTGCCAGCAGCTTAGGGGCCCTAGTGCGGGGCCCTAGCACCGGGGAGCTGTTTTTT.

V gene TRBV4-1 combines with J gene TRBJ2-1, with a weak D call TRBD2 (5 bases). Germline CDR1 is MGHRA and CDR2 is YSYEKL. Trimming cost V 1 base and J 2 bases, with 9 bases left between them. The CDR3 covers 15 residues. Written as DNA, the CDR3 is TGCGCCAGCAGCCAAGGGCTGGGAGCCTACAATGAGCAGTTCTTC. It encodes CASSQGLGAYNEQFF.

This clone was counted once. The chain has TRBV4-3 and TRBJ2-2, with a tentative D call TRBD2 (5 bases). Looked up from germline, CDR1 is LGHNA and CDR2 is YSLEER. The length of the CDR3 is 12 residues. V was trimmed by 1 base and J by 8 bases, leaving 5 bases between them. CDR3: CASSQGRGELFF. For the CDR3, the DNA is TGCGCCAGCAGCCAAGGGAGGGGGGAGCTGTTTTTT.

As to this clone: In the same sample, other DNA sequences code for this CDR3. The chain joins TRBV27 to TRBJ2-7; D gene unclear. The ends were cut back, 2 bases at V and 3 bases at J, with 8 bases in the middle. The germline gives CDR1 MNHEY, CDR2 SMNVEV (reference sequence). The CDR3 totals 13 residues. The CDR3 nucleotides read TGTGCCAGCAGTTTAGGGAACAGCTACGAGCAGTACTTC. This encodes CASSLGNSYEQYF.

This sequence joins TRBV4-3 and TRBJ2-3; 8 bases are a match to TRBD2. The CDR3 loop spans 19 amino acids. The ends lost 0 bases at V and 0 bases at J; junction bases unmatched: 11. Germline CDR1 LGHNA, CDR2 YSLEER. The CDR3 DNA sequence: TGCGCCAGCAGCCAAGATCTCTCGAAGCGGGAGATGAGCACAGATACGCAGTATTTT. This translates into CASSQDLSKREMSTDTQYF.

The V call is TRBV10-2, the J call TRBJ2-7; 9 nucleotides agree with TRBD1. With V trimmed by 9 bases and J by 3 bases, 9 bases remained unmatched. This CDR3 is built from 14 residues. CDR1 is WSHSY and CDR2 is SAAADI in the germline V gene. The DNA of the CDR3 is TGCGCCAGTCACCCCGGGACAGGGTACTACGAGCAGTACTTC. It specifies CASHPGTGYYEQYF.

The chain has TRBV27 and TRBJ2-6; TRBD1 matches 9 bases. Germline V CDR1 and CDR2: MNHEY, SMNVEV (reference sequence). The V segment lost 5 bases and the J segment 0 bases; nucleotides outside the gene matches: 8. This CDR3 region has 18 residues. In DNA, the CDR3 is TGTGCCAGCAGTCCCCTTGGGACAGGGAGCTCTGGGGCCAACGTCCTGACTTTC. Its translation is CASSPLGTGSSGANVLTF.

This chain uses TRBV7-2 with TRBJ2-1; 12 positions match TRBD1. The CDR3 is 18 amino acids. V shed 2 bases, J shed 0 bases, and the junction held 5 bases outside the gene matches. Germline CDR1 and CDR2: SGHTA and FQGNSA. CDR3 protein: CASSLLGQGAFSYNEQFF. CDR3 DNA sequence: TGTGCCAGCAGCTTATTGGGACAGGGGGCGTTCTCCTACAATGAGCAGTTCTTC. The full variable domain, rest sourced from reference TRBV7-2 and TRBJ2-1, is GAGVSQSPSNKVTEKGKDVELRCDPISGHTALYWYRQSLGQGLEFLIYFQGNSAPDKSGLPSDRFSAERTGGSVSTLTIQRTQQEDSAVYLCASSLLGQGAFSYNEQFFGPGTRLTVL.

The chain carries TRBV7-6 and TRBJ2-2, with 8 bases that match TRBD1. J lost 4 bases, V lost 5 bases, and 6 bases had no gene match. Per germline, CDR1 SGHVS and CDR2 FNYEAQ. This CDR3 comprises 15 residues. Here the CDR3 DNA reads TGTGCCAGCAGCCCAGGGGGCTTGGGCACCGGGGAGCTGTTTTTT. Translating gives CASSPGGLGTGELFF.